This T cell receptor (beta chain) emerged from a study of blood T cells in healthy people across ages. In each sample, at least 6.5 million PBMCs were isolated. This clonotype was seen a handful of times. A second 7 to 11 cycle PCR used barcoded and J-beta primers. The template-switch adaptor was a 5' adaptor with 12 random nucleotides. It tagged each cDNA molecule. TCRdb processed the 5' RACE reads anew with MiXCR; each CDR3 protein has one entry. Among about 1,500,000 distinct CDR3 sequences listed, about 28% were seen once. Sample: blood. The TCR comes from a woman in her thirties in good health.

In nucleotides, the CDR3 is TGTGCCAGCAGCAATGAGGGGGGGTACGAGCAGTACTTC. Its protein product is CASSNEGGYEQYF. The chain carries TRBV11-2 and TRBJ2-7; TRBD2 might be the D (7 bases). Per the germline V gene, CDR1 is SGHAT and CDR2 is FQNNGV. CDR3 length equals 13 residues. Trimming pared 5 bases from V and 4 bases from J, leaving 12 bases between.